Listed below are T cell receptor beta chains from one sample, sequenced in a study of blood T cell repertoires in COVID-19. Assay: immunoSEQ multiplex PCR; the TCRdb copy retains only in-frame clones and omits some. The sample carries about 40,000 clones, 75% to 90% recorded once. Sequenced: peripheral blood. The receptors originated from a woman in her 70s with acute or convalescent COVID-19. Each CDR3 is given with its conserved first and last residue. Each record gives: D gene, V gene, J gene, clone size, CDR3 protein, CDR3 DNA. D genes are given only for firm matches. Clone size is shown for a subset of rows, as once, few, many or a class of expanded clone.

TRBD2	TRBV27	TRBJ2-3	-	CASNNGGAPDTQYF	TGTGCCAGCAACAACGGGGGGGCCCCAGATACGCAGTATTTT
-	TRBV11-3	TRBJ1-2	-	CASSDLREGDYGYTF	TGTGCCAGCAGCGACCTGCGGGAGGGAGACTATGGCTACACCTTC
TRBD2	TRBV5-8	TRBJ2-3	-	CASSLTSGGAGDSTDTQYF	TGTGCCAGCAGCTTGACTAGCGGGGGGGCAGGGGATAGCACAGATACGCAGTATTTT
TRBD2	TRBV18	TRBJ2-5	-	CASSLRLAWETQYF	TGTGCCAGCTCACTCCGACTAGCTTGGGAGACCCAGTACTTC
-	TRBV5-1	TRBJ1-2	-	CASTESGLGYGYTF	TGCGCCAGCACCGAGTCAGGATTGGGCTATGGCTACACCTTC
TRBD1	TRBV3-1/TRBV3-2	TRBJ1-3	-	CASSQAGGGYTIYF	TGTGCCAGCAGCCAAGCAGGGGGTGGATACACCATATATTTT
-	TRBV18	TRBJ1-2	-	CASSPRRDTYGYTF	TGTGCCAGCTCACCAAGGAGGGATACCTATGGCTACACCTTC
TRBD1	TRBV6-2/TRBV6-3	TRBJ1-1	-	CASSLRGRMNTEAFF	TGTGCCAGCAGTTTGAGGGGGCGAATGAACACTGAAGCTTTCTTT
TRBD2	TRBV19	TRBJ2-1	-	CASSIDRGLAGYNEQFF	TGTGCCAGTAGTATAGATCGGGGTCTAGCGGGTTACAATGAGCAGTTCTTC
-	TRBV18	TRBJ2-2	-	CASSPAGFANTGELFF	TGTGCCAGCTCACCGGCGGGATTTGCGAACACCGGGGAGCTGTTTTTT
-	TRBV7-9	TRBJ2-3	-	CASSLWRVSTDTQYF	TGTGCCAGCAGCTTATGGCGGGTTAGCACAGATACGCAGTATTTT
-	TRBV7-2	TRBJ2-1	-	CASSLTDLFHEQFF	TGTGCCAGCAGCCTTACGGACTTGTTCCATGAGCAGTTCTTC
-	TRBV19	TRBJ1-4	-	CASSQQGQREKLFF	TGTGCCAGTAGTCAACAGGGCCAGCGGGAAAAACTGTTTTTT
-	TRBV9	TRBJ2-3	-	CASSVASSSTDTQYF	TGTGCCAGCAGCGTTGCTAGCTCTAGCACAGATACGCAGTATTTT
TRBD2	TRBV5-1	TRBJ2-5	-	CASTTQGGSGRYETQYF	TGCGCCAGCACCACCCAAGGTGGTAGCGGGAGGTATGAGACCCAGTACTTC
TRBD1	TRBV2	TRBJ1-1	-	CASRDRGMNTEAFF	TGTGCCAGCAGGGACAGGGGCATGAACACTGAAGCTTTCTTT
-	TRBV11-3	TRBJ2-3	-	CASSLVRGGGSADTQYF	TGTGCCAGCAGCTTAGTGCGGGGAGGTGGATCCGCAGATACGCAGTATTTT
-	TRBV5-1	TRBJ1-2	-	CASSFFDSNGYTF	TGCGCCAGCAGCTTTTTCGACAGTAATGGCTACACCTTC
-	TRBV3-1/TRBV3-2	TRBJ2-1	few	CASSQASYEQFF	TGTGCCAGCAGCCAAGCTTCTTATGAGCAGTTCTTC
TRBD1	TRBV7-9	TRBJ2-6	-	CASSLATGFSGANVLTF	TGTGCCAGCAGCTTAGCGACAGGGTTCTCTGGGGCCAACGTCCTGACTTTC
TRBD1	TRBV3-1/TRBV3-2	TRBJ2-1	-	CASIQSRGSYNEQFF	TGTGCCAGCATACAGAGCAGGGGGTCCTACAATGAGCAGTTCTTC
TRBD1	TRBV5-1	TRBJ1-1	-	CASSLAGQGNTEAFF	TGCGCCAGCAGCTTGGCCGGACAGGGAAATACTGAAGCTTTCTTT
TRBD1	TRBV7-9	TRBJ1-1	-	CASSLAGTGTLKAFF	TGTGCCAGCAGCTTAGCCGGGACAGGGACCCTGAAGGCTTTCTTT
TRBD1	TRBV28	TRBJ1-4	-	CASSLPPPTGADEKLFF	TGTGCCAGCAGTTTACCCCCCCCGACAGGGGCGGATGAAAAACTGTTTTTT
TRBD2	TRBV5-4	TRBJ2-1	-	CASRTGGPSYNEQFF	TGTGCCAGCAGGACGGGGGGACCATCCTACAATGAGCAGTTCTTC
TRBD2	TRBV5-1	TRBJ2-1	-	CVSSVSSGPEQFF	TGCGTCAGCAGCGTTAGTAGCGGGCCTGAGCAGTTCTTC
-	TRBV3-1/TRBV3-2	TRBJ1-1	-	CASSQDAVNTEAFF	TGTGCCAGCAGCCAAGACGCAGTGAACACTGAAGCTTTCTTT
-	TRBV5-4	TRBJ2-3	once	CASSLDQDFSTDTQYF	TGTGCCAGCAGCTTGGATCAGGACTTTAGCACAGATACGCAGTATTTT
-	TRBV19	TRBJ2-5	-	CASSEAAEETQYF	TGTGCCAGTAGTGAGGCAGCAGAAGAGACCCAGTACTTC
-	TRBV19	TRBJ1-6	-	CASKKSSYNSPLHF	TGTGCCAGTAAGAAGAGCTCCTATAATTCACCCCTCCACTTT
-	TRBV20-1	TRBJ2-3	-	CSAARDTQYF	TGCAGTGCCGCCAGGGATACGCAGTATTTT
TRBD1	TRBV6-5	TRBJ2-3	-	CASSNRGDTDTQYF	TGTGCCAGCAGTAACAGGGGAGACACAGATACGCAGTATTTT
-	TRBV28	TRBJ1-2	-	CASSPSRGGGYTF	TGTGCCAGCAGTCCGAGCAGGGGCGGGGGCTACACCTTC
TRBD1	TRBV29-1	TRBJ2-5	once	CSVEGEQGSTGETQYF	TGCAGCGTTGAAGGAGAACAGGGGTCCACCGGAGAGACCCAGTACTTC
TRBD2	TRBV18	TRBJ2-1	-	CASSPPGGAYNEQFF	TGTGCCAGCTCACCACCGGGAGGGGCATACAATGAGCAGTTCTTC
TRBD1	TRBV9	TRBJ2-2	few	CASSVAPRGQGTGELFF	TGTGCCAGCAGCGTAGCCCCTCGGGGACAGGGCACCGGGGAGCTGTTTTTT
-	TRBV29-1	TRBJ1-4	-	CSVSPRRGEKLFF	TGCAGCGTAAGTCCAAGGAGAGGTGAAAAACTGTTTTTT
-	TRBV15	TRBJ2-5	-	CATSWTVQETQYF	TGTGCCACCAGCTGGACAGTACAAGAGACCCAGTACTTC
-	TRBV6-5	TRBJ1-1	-	CASSYSTSLKNTEAFF	TGTGCCAGCAGTTACTCGACATCTCTAAAGAACACTGAAGCTTTCTTT
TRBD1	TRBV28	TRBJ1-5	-	CASSLLDRGSPTNQPQHF	TGTGCCAGCAGTTTATTAGACAGGGGATCCCCCACGAATCAGCCCCAGCATTTT
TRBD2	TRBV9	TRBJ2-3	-	CASSVSGSTPDTQYF	TGTGCCAGCAGCGTAAGCGGGAGTACCCCAGATACGCAGTATTTT
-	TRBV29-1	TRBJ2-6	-	CSAAGSGANVLTF	TGCAGCGCGGCAGGGTCTGGGGCCAACGTCCTGACTTTC
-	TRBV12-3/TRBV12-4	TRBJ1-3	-	CASSYYSGNTIYF	TGTGCCAGCAGTTATTACTCTGGAAACACCATATATTTT
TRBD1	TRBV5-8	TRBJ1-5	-	CASSLGDSSNQPQHF	TGTGCCAGCAGCTTGGGGGACAGCAGCAATCAGCCCCAGCATTTT
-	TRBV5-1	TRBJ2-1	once	CASSLVSQNEQFF	TGCGCCAGCAGCTTGGTCAGTCAGAATGAGCAGTTCTTC
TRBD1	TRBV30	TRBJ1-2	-	CASATGGDYGYTF	TGTGCCTCAGCGACAGGGGGCGACTATGGCTACACCTTC
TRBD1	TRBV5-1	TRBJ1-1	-	CASSLGQGGAAFF	TGCGCCAGCAGCTTGGGACAGGGTGGGGCAGCTTTCTTT
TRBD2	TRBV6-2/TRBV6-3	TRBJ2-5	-	CASSYGAGGPSGETQYF	TGTGCCAGCAGTTACGGAGCGGGAGGGCCCTCGGGGGAGACCCAGTACTTC
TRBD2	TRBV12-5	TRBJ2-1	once	CASGLGAGGHYNEQFF	TGTGCTAGTGGTTTGGGAGCGGGAGGACACTACAATGAGCAGTTCTTC
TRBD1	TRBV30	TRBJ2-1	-	CAWSRPGTGKFNEQFF	TGTGCCTGGAGTAGACCCGGGACAGGGAAATTTAATGAGCAGTTCTTC
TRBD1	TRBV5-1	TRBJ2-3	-	CASSLSTGDTQYF	TGCGCCAGCAGCTTGTCGACAGGGGATACGCAGTATTTT
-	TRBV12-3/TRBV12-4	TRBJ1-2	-	CASRDLVKSGYTF	TGTGCCAGCAGGGACTTGGTTAAGTCGGGCTACACCTTC
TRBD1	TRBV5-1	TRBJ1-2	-	CASSSDRGHDYGYTF	TGCGCCAGCAGTTCAGACAGGGGCCATGACTATGGCTACACCTTC
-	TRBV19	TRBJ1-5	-	CASSIQGRQPQHF	TGTGCCAGTAGTATCCAGGGCCGTCAGCCCCAGCATTTT
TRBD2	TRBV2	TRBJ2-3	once	CASSAVAGGVYSTDTQYF	TGTGCCAGCAGTGCGGTGGCGGGAGGGGTCTATAGCACAGATACGCAGTATTTT